The clone carrying this T cell receptor beta chain was picked up a small number of times. CDR3 length: 18 residues. Germline V gene sequence: CDR1 SGHRS, CDR2 YFSETQ. The V and J ends lost 4 bases and 0 bases, in that order; junction bases with no gene match: 8. TCRdb used MiXCR to reprocess the 5' RACE reads, holding one entry per CDR3 protein. The sample comprises 450,000 or so distinct CDR3 sequences, roughly 25% of which are singletons, and 12% rests with the top ten. The sample comes from a study of T-cell memory formation after mild COVID-19. This TCR was sampled from an adult woman who had mild COVID-19 (a few samples of this study predate the infection). Cell type and time point are not known. The chain uses TRBV5-1 and TRBJ2-7; TRBD2 matches at 15 bases. Sequenced: PBMCs or a T cell subset sorted from them (not recorded which). CDR3: CASSPLGTSGRSSYEQYF. The CDR3 DNA reads TGCGCCAGCAGCCCCCTAGGGACTAGCGGGAGGAGCTCCTACGAGCAGTACTTC.